This T cell receptor beta chain was documented in a study of OX40 agonist ivuxolimab in advanced cancers. The study in broad terms: Ivuxolimab, which targeted the costimulatory receptor OX40 (CD134), was an agonistic, fully human IgG2 monoclonal antibody. Intravenous ivuxolimab was administered to patients every 2 weeks at six dose levels: 0.01, 0.1, 0.3, 1.5, 3 and 10 mg/kg. Of the 52 patients in dose escalation, about 20 had hepatocellular carcinoma, about 15 had melanoma, 9 had renal cell carcinoma and 9 had head and neck cancer. The dose-escalation cohort was around 83% male with a mean age of 60 years, ranging from roughly 20 to 80. Patients were allowed to have had prior anti-PD-1, anti-PD-L1 or anti-CTLA-4 therapy, and 40% of the dose-escalation patients had previously received checkpoint inhibitors. Three dose-escalation patients achieved partial responses, one with hepatocellular carcinoma and two with cutaneous melanoma. The point of sequencing TCRbeta in the periphery was to test whether ivuxolimab changed TCR sequence diversity and drove clonal T-cell expansion. The monotherapy dose-escalation portion (N ≈ 50 patients) of the phase I ivuxolimab trial is reported in the paper.

Patients with autoimmune disease history or receiving systemic immunosuppression were excluded from the trial. Peripheral blood for TCR sequencing was collected from all dose cohorts at baseline, on cycle 4 day 1, and on cycle 7 day 1. The samples were drawn from a first-in-human, open-label, multicenter phase I dose-escalation trial of ivuxolimab. The trial enrolled adults with locally advanced or metastatic head and neck squamous cell, hepatocellular, melanoma or renal cell carcinoma. Before TCR sequencing, CD4+ and CD8+ T cells were separately sorted from peripheral blood. From cysteine to phenylalanine, the CDR3 is 14 amino acids long. CDR3 DNA is the only sequence kept; it has 42 bases, read in frame from the first base. V is reduced by 11 bases and J by 2 bases, leaving a spacing of 17 bases between them. Looking up the germline V gene (reference sequence) yields CDR1 SEHNR and CDR2 FQNEAQ.

In the case of this clone: It lacks a known antigen. No quality values exist for individual bases; no much larger clone is one base distant.

Genomic DNA was isolated from the sorted cells so that the TCRbeta CDR3 region could be sequenced. The immunoSEQ Assay was used for sequencing of TCRbeta CDR3 regions. Drawn from immuneACCESS, this table holds only the in-frame rearrangements with V and J called that TCRdb kept. Clones are partly lost; checked studies trace under half to an unresolved V gene and leave the rest unexplained. The sample has approximately 70,000 clones on record, roughly 80% of them singletons. The ten largest clones take up about 7% of the sample. What the work shows at the level of the full study, not this receptor alone: The antigen specificity of the peripheral T cells that underwent clonal expansion was not determined. In the 0.1-3.0 mg/kg groups, partial responders were among the patients with the lowest normalized peripheral clonal expansion, particularly in CD8+ T cells. Clonal expansion of both CD4+ and CD8+ blood T cells was observed from baseline to week 6 at doses 0.1 to 3.0 mg/kg. After ivuxolimab, more expanded clones were found on average in CD8+ T cells than in CD4+ T cells. Low levels of normalized T-cell clonal expansion were also shown by some nonresponding patients.

This sample comprised CD4+ or CD8+ T cells sorted from blood, obtained in a trial of the OX40 agonist ivuxolimab. This sequence uses TRBV7-9 and TRBJ2-3, with no confidently assigned D gene. The sequence was obtained from an adult with an advanced solid tumor such as melanoma, head and neck, liver or kidney cancer. The CDR3 has the sequence CAGKWARHTDTQYF. The sequence in DNA is TGTGCCGGCAAGTGGGCGCGCCACACAGATACGCAGTATTTT.